This entry is about one T cell receptor (beta chain). Authors' data handling: Reference gene primers were amplified, and this amplification served to estimate nucleated cell counts. Measured with immunoSEQ multiplex PCR; TCRdb has only the in-frame clones, and not every one. Clone size and the V and J calls come from that table; the DNA yielded D and trimming. The sample has 200,000 to 300,000 clones, around 88% seen once. This record belongs to a study of blood T cell repertoires in COVID-19. The overall study: Samples came from the United States, Italy and Spain, spanning acute and convalescent COVID-19. PBMCs, B-cell-depleted T cells, or T cells were the source of the cDNA or gDNA that made up the material.

Trimming shortened V by 4 bases and J by 3 bases, and 13 bases separated the two germline ends. The CDR3 length is 15 residues. Per the germline V gene, CDR1 is SGDLS and CDR2 is YYNGEE. The sequenced sample consisted of peripheral blood. The sequence was collected from a woman aged 25 to 39 who had recovered from COVID-19. This chain uses TRBV9 with TRBJ1-4, with D perhaps TRBD1 (6 bases). CDR3 amino acids: CASSLKTGANEKLFF. The CDR3 DNA is TGTGCCAGCAGCCTAAAGACAGGAGCTAATGAAAAACTGTTTTTT.